Listed below are T cell receptor beta chains from one sample, sequenced in a study of T cell repertoires in cytomegalovirus infection. TCRdb processed the reads anew with MiXCR; each CDR3 protein has one entry. The sample holds approximately 990,000 distinct CDR3 sequences, approximately 31% seen once. Their recognized antigens are unknown. This material consisted of cultured CD8+ T cells from PBMCs, taken from culture after CMV antigen stimulation. Receptor source: a human donor in good health (CMV status not recorded). Some clones in this sample may be carry-over from other donors' samples. Each CDR3 is given with its conserved first and last residue. Each record gives: D gene, V gene, clone size, J gene, CDR3 DNA, CDR3 protein. The D gene is left open where the match is weak. Only part of the rows carry a size: once, few, many, or a class if the clone is expanded.

.	TRBV27	.	TRBJ1-5	TGTGTCAGCAGTTTTGAGGGAATCGGCAATCAGCCCCAGCATTTT	CVSSFEGIGNQPQHF
TRBD1	TRBV4-1	few	TRBJ2-1	TGCGCCAGCAGCCAAGATAGAAGGGGGCGCTACAATGAGCAGTTCTTC	CASSQDRRGRYNEQFF
.	TRBV5-1	few	TRBJ2-1	TGCGCCAGCACACAGGGACACTCCTACAATGAGCAGTTCTTC	CASTQGHSYNEQFF
TRBD1	TRBV6-2/TRBV6-3	few	TRBJ1-2	TGTGCCAGCACCACCGGGACAGGAAGAAACGGCTACACCTTC	CASTTGTGRNGYTF
.	TRBV19	few	TRBJ1-1	TGTGCCAGTAGTATAGTTGGTCAGGATGAAGCTTTCTTT	CASSIVGQDEAFF
.	TRBV12-3/TRBV12-4	few	TRBJ2-1	TGTGCCAGCAGTTTCCCGGGACCTTGGAATGAGCAGTTCTTC	CASSFPGPWNEQFF
TRBD2	TRBV25-1	.	TRBJ2-1	TGTGCCAGCAGTGGCCCCGGGACTATGAGCTCCTACAATGAGCAGTTCTTC	CASSGPGTMSSYNEQFF
TRBD2	TRBV7-7	many	TRBJ2-3	TGTGCGGCGGGGGGCCATGGCACAGATACGCAGTATTTT	CAAGGHGTDTQYF
.	TRBV6-5	few	TRBJ1-1	TGTGCCAGCAGTTACTCGCTAGGCACTGAAGCTTTCTTT	CASSYSLGTEAFF
.	TRBV19	.	TRBJ2-7	TGTGCCAGTAGTATGTCGGCAGGAAGGACCTACGAGCAGTACTTC	CASSMSAGRTYEQYF
.	TRBV7-9	.	TRBJ2-7	TGTGCCAGCAGCCGCGACAGAGACTACGAGCAGTACTTC	CASSRDRDYEQYF
TRBD2	TRBV4-1	.	TRBJ2-3	TGCGCCAGCAGCCGCCAGCGGGGGGTTACAGATACGCAGTATTTT	CASSRQRGVTDTQYF
.	TRBV19	few	TRBJ2-3	TGTGCCAGTACAAGGGGGGGCCTCGGTCCAGATACGCAGTATTTT	CASTRGGLGPDTQYF
TRBD1	TRBV24-1	few	TRBJ1-2	TGTGCCACCAGTGACCCCCGACAGGGCTCTAACTATGGCTACACCTTC	CATSDPRQGSNYGYTF
TRBD1	TRBV7-9	many	TRBJ2-1	TGTGCCAGCAGCCCGGGACAGGGGGGATACAATGAGCAGTTCTTC	CASSPGQGGYNEQFF
.	TRBV11-2	many	TRBJ2-4	TGTGCCAGCAGCTTAGGGACAATTTCCACCAAAAACATTCAGTACTTC	CASSLGTISTKNIQYF
.	TRBV7-9	.	TRBJ2-4	TGTGCCAGCAGCCAATCGGTTAACATTCAGTACTTC	CASSQSVNIQYF
TRBD1	TRBV19	few	TRBJ1-2	TGTGCCAGTAGTATAGAGGACAGGAGATATGGCTACACCTTC	CASSIEDRRYGYTF
.	TRBV4-1	.	TRBJ1-2	TGCGCCAGCAGCCAAGTCGGGTTACCCGATGTCTATGGCTACACCTTC	CASSQVGLPDVYGYTF
TRBD1	TRBV7-6	many	TRBJ2-5	TGTGCCAGCAGCCCCGGGACAGGGAGAGAGACCCAGTACTTC	CASSPGTGRETQYF
.	TRBV7-8	many	TRBJ1-2	TGTGCCAGCAGCGAAGCCCCACGGAATGGCTACACCTTC	CASSEAPRNGYTF
.	TRBV7-8	many	TRBJ2-5	TGTGCCAGCAGCTTAGGGCTTCGGGGGGACAGTCATGAGACCCAGTACTTC	CASSLGLRGDSHETQYF
.	TRBV25-1	.	TRBJ2-5	TGTGCCAGCAGTGGGGGCAGGGGATACGAGACCCAGTACTTC	CASSGGRGYETQYF
.	TRBV24-1	few	TRBJ2-1	TGTGCCACCACCGGGGATAGCAATGAGCAGTTCTTC	CATTGDSNEQFF
TRBD1	TRBV7-2	many	TRBJ1-1	TGTGCCAGCAGCTCTAGGGGACAGGGGTCTGAAGCTTTCTTT	CASSSRGQGSEAFF
TRBD1	TRBV4-1	.	TRBJ2-1	TGCGCCAGCAGCCAAGAACGACAGGGGAAGCAGTTCTTC	CASSQERQGKQFF
.	TRBV7-6	.	TRBJ2-1	TGTGCCAGCAGCTTAGGAATTCCGCCCTACAATGAGCAGTTCTTC	CASSLGIPPYNEQFF